A single sample is the source of the 17 T cell receptor beta chains below, sequenced in a study of OX40 agonist ivuxolimab in advanced cancers. Profiling relied on immunoSEQ multiplex PCR, and the TCRdb table lists in-frame clones only, not all of them. The sample includes 37,000 or so clones, around 80% of them seen just once. Here the sequenced sample was CD4+ or CD8+ T cells sorted from blood, taken in a trial of the OX40 agonist ivuxolimab. The receptor source for this set is an adult with an advanced solid tumor such as melanoma, head and neck, liver or kidney cancer.

The chain recombines TRBV27 with TRBJ2-5; D gene ambiguous. Germline V lookup: CDR1 MNHEY, CDR2 SMNVEV (reference sequence). The CDR3 is 13 amino acids. The V and J ends lost 6 bases and 3 bases respectively, with 11 bases between them. The CDR3 nucleotides are TGTGCCAGCAGAAGTACCGGAGAAGAGACCCAGTACTTC. Its protein product is CASRSTGEETQYF.

The rearrangement uses TRBV4-3 and TRBJ1-1, with 7 bases lining up with TRBD1. The CDR3 length is 15 residues. The V segment lost 3 bases and the J segment 6 bases; nucleotides outside the gene matches: 10. Germline CDR1 LGHNA, CDR2 YSLEER. Written as DNA, the CDR3 is TGCGCCAGCAGCCAGAGACAGGGTTTCAAGTCTGAAGCTTTCTTT. It is translated as CASSQRQGFKSEAFF.

This clone turned up a few times. The J gene is TRBJ1-2, the V gene TRBV27, with D unclear. CDR1 is MNHEY and CDR2 is SMNVEV in the germline V gene (reference sequence). V was trimmed by 7 bases and J by 5 bases, leaving 11 bases between them. This CDR3 is 12 amino acids long. The CDR3 loop reads CASTSAGYGYTF. CDR3 nucleotide sequence: TGTGCCAGCACCTCAGCCGGTTATGGCTACACCTTC.

The V and J genes are TRBV19 and TRBJ1-5; the D gene is possibly TRBD1 (6 bases). V lost 0 bases, J lost 7 bases, and 10 bases lay in between. Germline CDR1 LNHDA, CDR2 SQIVND (reference sequence). CDR3 length equals 14 residues. CDR3 bases: TGTGCCAGTAGTATAGAAGGGGGGAAACAGCCCCAGCATTTT. Amino acids: CASSIEGGKQPQHF.

The sample holds one count of this clone. The chain carries TRBV4-3 and TRBJ2-3; D uncertain. The CDR3 is 15 residues long. Between the trimmed V and J ends, which lost 1 base and 2 bases, there was a span of 10 bases. Germline CDR1 reads LGHNA; CDR2 reads YSLEER. The CDR3 sequence: CASSQGAADTDTQYF. Here the CDR3 DNA reads TGCGCCAGCAGCCAAGGGGCGGCAGACACAGATACGCAGTATTTT.

The chain uses TRBV18 and TRBJ2-7, with TRBD2 matching 8 bases. The CDR3 is 16 amino acids. J was trimmed by 3 bases and V by 2 bases; bases with no gene match: 9. CDR1 is KGHSH and CDR2 is LQKENI in the germline V gene. The CDR3 region is CASSPSGAGVFYEQYF. The CDR3 bases are TGTGCCAGCTCACCATCCGGAGCGGGAGTATTCTACGAGCAGTACTTC.

V gene TRBV5-4 combines with J gene TRBJ2-1; D possibly uses TRBD1 or TRBD2 (5 bases each). This CDR3 is built from 14 residues. V was shortened by 4 bases and J by 8 bases, with 16 bases between the two germline ends. Germline V gene lookup returns CDR1 SGHNT and CDR2 YYREEE (reference sequence). This CDR3 is CASSEGRDRDEQFF. The CDR3 DNA sequence: TGTGCCAGCAGCGAGGGCAGGGACCGGGATGAGCAGTTCTTC.

Concerning this clone: Other DNA sequences in this sample translate to the same CDR3. As DNA, the CDR3 is TGTGCCAGCAGTGAAGCTTTGGGACTGTGGGGGACCCAGTACTTC. It codes for CASSEALGLWGTQYF. The chain carries TRBV6-1 and TRBJ2-5; maybe TRBD2 (6 bases). The CDR3 length is 15 residues. V lost 0 bases, J lost 7 bases, and 15 bases lay in between. Looked up from germline, CDR1 is MNHNS and CDR2 is SASEGT.

The J gene is TRBJ1-6, the V gene TRBV7-9; D is ambiguous. This CDR3 has 14 residues. Germline CDR1 SEHNR, CDR2 FQNEAQ (reference sequence). Trimming took 1 base from V and 7 from J, leaving 8 bases between them. CDR3 nucleotides: TGTGCCAGCAGCTTAGGTCGGGAGAATTCACCCCTCCACTTT. Protein: CASSLGRENSPLHF.

The J gene is TRBJ2-1, the V gene TRBV28; D unclear. V shed 10 bases and J shed 3 bases, with 16 bases lying between them. Looked up from germline, CDR1 is MDHEN and CDR2 is SYDVKM. The CDR3 is made up of 14 amino acids. The CDR3 here is CATFGEISYNEQFF. CDR3 coding DNA: TGTGCCACCTTCGGCGAAATTAGCTACAATGAGCAGTTCTTC.

The chain links TRBV4-3 to TRBJ2-7, with 9 positions matching TRBD2. Germline CDR1 and CDR2: LGHNA and YSLEER. The CDR3 has 15 residues. The J segment lost 6 bases and the V segment lost 5 bases, leaving 11 bases of the junction unmatched. This chain's CDR3 is CASSVRLAAVGEQYF. CDR3 coding DNA: TGCGCCAGCAGCGTCCGACTAGCGGCAGTCGGCGAGCAGTACTTC.

In its sample, this clone was seen a few times. The J gene is TRBJ1-1, the V gene TRBV6-6; 7 bases map to TRBD1. V was pared by 2 bases and J by 7 bases, with 13 bases of the junction left unmatched. Germline CDR1 reads MNHNY; CDR2 reads SVGAGI (reference sequence). This CDR3 is built from 16 residues. This CDR3 reads CASSYRIRQGGGEAFF. The DNA of the CDR3 is TGTGCCAGCAGTTACCGTATCAGACAGGGAGGCGGTGAAGCTTTCTTT.

J is TRBJ2-5 and V is TRBV7-3, with TRBD2 matching over 9 bases. Germline V lookup: CDR1 SGHTA, CDR2 FQGTGA. This CDR3 is built from 15 residues. The junction had 8 bases not matched to a gene; V was cut back by 4 bases and J by 5 bases. CDR3 in amino acids: CASSSSGTFGETQYF. The CDR3 DNA reads as TGTGCCAGCAGCTCTAGCGGGACCTTCGGGGAGACCCAGTACTTC.

The chain is built from TRBV5-6 and TRBJ1-1; weak D call: TRBD1 (6 bases). This CDR3 is 15 amino acids long. Germline CDR1 is SGHDT and CDR2 is YYEEEE. Trimming took off 4 bases at V and 1 base at J, with 14 bases between the two ends. The CDR3 coding sequence is TGTGCCAGCAGCGAGGAGACAGGAGCGAACACTGAAGCTTTCTTT. Residues: CASSEETGANTEAFF.

The sample holds one count of this clone. At one of its ends the junction is not consistent with the germline gene, which may arise from a read error. The chain carries TRBV5-4 and TRBJ1-2; maybe TRBD1 (5 bases). Germline loops: CDR1 SGHNT, CDR2 YYREEE (reference sequence). CDR3 length: 13 residues. CDR3 residues: CASSPPGDPSRAF. CDR3 in DNA: TGTGCCAGCAGCCCCCCGGGGGACCCAAGCCGTGCCTTC.

The genes are TRBV7-8 and TRBJ1-1; the D is unclear. The CDR3 is made up of 16 amino acids. With 0 bases removed from V and 3 bases from J, the gap between germline ends came to 14 bases. The V gene's germline CDR1 is SGHVS and CDR2 FQNEAQ. CDR3 DNA: TGTGCCAGCAGCTTAGCGTTGGGTCGAGGGTACACTGAAGCTTTCTTT. This translates into CASSLALGRGYTEAFF. The complete variable domain, with remaining parts taken from reference TRBV7-8 and TRBJ1-1, reads GAGVSQSPRYKVAKRGQDVALRCDPISGHVSLFWYQQALGQGPEFLTYFQNEAQLDKSGLPSDRFFAERPEGSVSTLKIQRTQQEDSAVYLCASSLALGRGYTEAFFGQGTRLTVV.

This clone occurred many times. This chain joins TRBV29-1 and TRBJ2-2; TRBD1 is a possible D gene (5 bases). Germline loops: CDR1 SQVTM, CDR2 ANQGSEA. V dropped 6 bases and J dropped 3 bases, with 17 bases sitting between them. This CDR3 is built from 15 residues. The chain's CDR3 is CSVGPVESDTGELFF. The CDR3 DNA is TGCAGCGTGGGGCCTGTAGAGTCGGACACCGGGGAGCTGTTTTTT.